A selection of T cell receptor beta chains follows, all from one sample in a study of OX40 agonist ivuxolimab in advanced cancers. Sequencing was performed with immunoSEQ multiplex PCR; in TCRdb, only in-frame clones are kept and a portion is missing. This sample has around 35,000 clones, with approximately 80% found just once. The sequences come from CD4+ or CD8+ T cells sorted from blood, collected in a trial of the OX40 agonist ivuxolimab. These receptors were collected from an adult with an advanced solid tumor such as melanoma, head and neck, liver or kidney cancer. CDR3s include the opening cysteine and the closing phenylalanine or tryptophan. A D gene is named only where the DNA matches it firmly. Size is stated for part of the rows, as once, few or many counts, or as a class when the clone is expanded.

j_call | v_call | clone_size | d_call | cdr3_nt | cdr3_aa
TRBJ2-5 | TRBV7-6 | . | . | TGTGCCAGCTCCACCCTCGGCCAGGGGAAAGCAGAGACCCAGTACTTC | CASSTLGQGKAETQYF
TRBJ2-5 | TRBV9 | once | TRBD2 | TGTGCCAGCAGCGTACAGGGCGGGAGAGAAGAGACCCAGTACTTC | CASSVQGGREETQYF
TRBJ2-3 | TRBV28 | . | TRBD2 | TGTGCCAGCAGTTTAATCCAGCGGGAGGCAGATACGCAGTATTTT | CASSLIQREADTQYF
TRBJ2-5 | TRBV5-1 | . | TRBD2 | TGCGCCAGCAGCGGGGCAGCGGGAGATCAAGAGACCCAGTACTTC | CASSGAAGDQETQYF
TRBJ1-2 | TRBV7-2 | . | . | TGTGCCAGCAGCTTCGCCGCATTTGCGGGCGACTATGGCTACACCTTC | CASSFAAFAGDYGYTF
TRBJ2-2 | TRBV2 | . | . | TGTGCCAGGGGACGGAACACCGGGGAGCTGTTTTTT | CARGRNTGELFF
TRBJ2-2 | TRBV5-1 | . | . | TGCGCCAGCAGCCCCCGAGATAGCGCCGGGGAGCTGTTTTTT | CASSPRDSAGELFF
TRBJ2-2 | TRBV10-3 | . | TRBD2 | TGTGCCATCAGTGAGTGGCCTAGCGGGAGTTATGGCACCGGGGAGCTGTTTTTT | CAISEWPSGSYGTGELFF
TRBJ2-7 | TRBV7-6 | . | TRBD1 | TGTGCCAGCAGCTTAAGGCAAGGTCGGGGGACAGGGGGCTCCTACGAGCAGTACTTC | CASSLRQGRGTGGSYEQYF
TRBJ2-7 | TRBV28 | . | TRBD1 | TGTGCCAGCATTAACGCGGGACAGGGCTACGAGCAGTACTTC | CASINAGQGYEQYF
TRBJ2-7 | TRBV7-9 | . | TRBD2 | TGTGCCAGCAGTCCGTCCGGGACTAGCGGGTACGAGCAGTACTTC | CASSPSGTSGYEQYF
TRBJ1-1 | TRBV14 | . | TRBD1 | TGTGCCAGCAGCCCCCCAGGGGGGTGGACTGAAGCTTTCTTT | CASSPPGGWTEAFF
TRBJ2-7 | TRBV28 | . | TRBD1 | TGTGCCAGCCGGCGGGACAGGGGAGGATACGAGCAGTACTTC | CASRRDRGGYEQYF
TRBJ2-1 | TRBV5-1 | . | TRBD2 | TGCGCCAGCAGCTTTCCACTAGCGGGAGGGTACAATGAGCAGTTCTTC | CASSFPLAGGYNEQFF
TRBJ2-3 | TRBV4-1 | once | . | TGCGCCAGCAGCCAAGACCCCCAGCACACAGATACGCAGTATTTT | CASSQDPQHTDTQYF
TRBJ2-1 | TRBV6-1 | few | . | TGTGCCAGCAGCGTCGGGGGAAACAATGAGCAGTTCTTC | CASSVGGNNEQFF
TRBJ1-2 | TRBV19 | few | . | TGTGCCAGTACCCCCGACAGGTTGGATGGCTACACCTTC | CASTPDRLDGYTF
TRBJ1-5 | TRBV9 | . | . | TGTGCCAGCAGCGACCAGGTGGGTCCTCAGCCCCAGCATTTT | CASSDQVGPQPQHF
TRBJ1-2 | TRBV7-9 | few | . | TGTGCCAGCAGCTTAGGCAGGGACTATGGCTACACCTTC | CASSLGRDYGYTF
TRBJ2-5 | TRBV28 | once | . | TGTGCCAGCAGTACCTCGGGTAGGGTGGGGGAGACCCAGTACTTC | CASSTSGRVGETQYF
TRBJ2-1 | TRBV19 | . | TRBD1 | TGTGCCAGCGAAGGGACAGGGGATTTGGTAGGCTATAGCTACAATGAGCAGTTCTTC | CASEGTGDLVGYSYNEQFF
TRBJ2-2 | TRBV19 | once | TRBD1 | TGTGCCAGTAGTTTTGGGACAGACACCGGGGAGCTGTTTTTT | CASSFGTDTGELFF
TRBJ2-1 | TRBV25-1 | . | . | TGTGCCAGCACTGAGGGGTGGCGGAATGAGCAGTTCTTC | CASTEGWRNEQFF
TRBJ1-1 | TRBV10-1 | . | . | TGCGCCAGCAGTGACCGTTCTACCATGAACACTGAAGCTTTCTTT | CASSDRSTMNTEAFF
TRBJ1-3 | TRBV18 | . | TRBD1 | TGTGCCAGCACAACAGGGGCTGGAAACACCATATATTTT | CASTTGAGNTIYF
TRBJ1-6 | TRBV7-8 | . | . | TGTGCCAGCAGCTTAGCGGCCGGGACCTCCTATAATTCACCCCTCCACTTT | CASSLAAGTSYNSPLHF
TRBJ2-2 | TRBV5-1 | . | . | TGCGCCAGCAGCTTGGGGAGTCGGAACACCGGGGAGCTGTTTTTT | CASSLGSRNTGELFF
TRBJ1-2 | TRBV18 | . | TRBD1 | TGTGCCAGCTCACCACGCCCTCCCCGGCTGGAAAAGACAGGGAGCACCTTC | CASSPRPPRLEKTGSTF
TRBJ2-7 | TRBV30 | . | . | TGTGCCTGGAGCCAGGACAGCGAGCAGTACTTC | CAWSQDSEQYF
TRBJ1-4 | TRBV11-1 | once | . | TGTGCCAGCAGCCCGACAGGAAATGAAAAACTGTTTTTT | CASSPTGNEKLFF
TRBJ2-2 | TRBV7-6 | . | TRBD1 | TGTGCCAGCAGCTTAGCCGCGAGGGGGCTGGGGGAGCTGTTTTTT | CASSLAARGLGELFF
TRBJ2-2 | TRBV10-3 | . | TRBD2 | TGTGCCACCACTTTAGCGGGAGTGAACACCGGGGAGCTGTTTTTT | CATTLAGVNTGELFF
TRBJ2-1 | TRBV7-2 | . | TRBD1 | TGTGCCAGCAGCCCCCGGACAGGGGGGAACAATGAGCAGTTCTTC | CASSPRTGGNNEQFF
TRBJ2-3 | TRBV15 | . | . | TGTGCCACCAGCAGAGATCTAGCCACGCCAGGTGGGACGCAGTATTTT | CATSRDLATPGGTQYF
TRBJ1-6 | TRBV11-2 | . | . | TGTGCCAGCAGCTTAGATCTGGCAGGGGCTACTTATAATTCACCCCTCCACTTT | CASSLDLAGATYNSPLHF
TRBJ2-1 | TRBV19 | . | TRBD2 | TGTGCCAGTAGTTCCCCAAAGATTGCGGGAGGGAATGAGCAGTTCTTC | CASSSPKIAGGNEQFF
TRBJ2-7 | TRBV18 | . | TRBD1 | TGTGCCAGCTCACCAACAGGGGGGCGGGACGAGCAGTACTTC | CASSPTGGRDEQYF
TRBJ1-5 | TRBV5-1 | . | . | TGCGCCAGCAGCTTAAGTCCTCAGGGTCAGCCCCAGCATTTT | CASSLSPQGQPQHF
TRBJ2-3 | TRBV7-2 | . | TRBD2 | TGTGCCAGCAGCCCCGAAGGGACTAGCGGGGGGACGCAGTATTTT | CASSPEGTSGGTQYF
TRBJ2-3 | TRBV25-1 | . | TRBD2 | TGTGCCAGCAGTGAACCTGGACTAGCGGGGGGAGGGGATACGCAGTATTTT | CASSEPGLAGGGDTQYF
TRBJ2-3 | TRBV2 | few | . | TGTGCCAGCAGCCAGGGGGGGTTCGGAGATACGCAGTATTTT | CASSQGGFGDTQYF
TRBJ2-5 | TRBV5-1 | . | . | TGCGCCAGCAGCTCATCAGGGGAAGGGGTCGAGACCCAGTACTTC | CASSSSGEGVETQYF
TRBJ2-2 | TRBV5-5 | . | TRBD2 | TGTGCCAGCAGCTTACAACTAGCGGGGGCGAACACCGGGGAGCTGTTTTTT | CASSLQLAGANTGELFF
TRBJ1-4 | TRBV18 | . | . | TGTGCCAGCTCCCAAAGGGGGATTCGAGAAAAACTGTTTTTT | CASSQRGIREKLFF
TRBJ1-1 | TRBV12-1 | . | . | TGTGCCAGCAGCTCGATAACAGGGAGAACTGAAGCTTTCTTT | CASSSITGRTEAFF
TRBJ2-3 | TRBV2 | . | . | TGTGCCAGCAGTGAAGCGCTCGGGGGCCCTAGCACAGATACGCAGTATTTT | CASSEALGGPSTDTQYF
TRBJ1-2 | TRBV5-1 | once | . | TGCGCCAGCAGCTTGGACCAGGGGCTCTATGGCTACACCTTC | CASSLDQGLYGYTF
TRBJ2-1 | TRBV11-3 | . | . | TGTGCCAGCAGCCTAGGGCCTTACAATGAGCAGTTCTTC | CASSLGPYNEQFF
TRBJ2-7 | TRBV7-9 | . | . | TGTGCCAGCAGCCCCCGGGGCGGAAGGATTGAGCAGTACTTC | CASSPRGGRIEQYF
TRBJ1-2 | TRBV2 | . | . | TGTGCCAGCAGTGAAGGGCCTTTTGATGGCTACACCTTC | CASSEGPFDGYTF
TRBJ1-2 | TRBV11-1 | once | . | TGTGCCAGCAGCCCAGACAAAGCCCTTATGGGCTACACCTTC | CASSPDKALMGYTF
TRBJ1-4 | TRBV5-1 | . | . | TGCGCCAGCGGGCCCGGTTTCCCCGTTAATGAAAAACTGTTTTTT | CASGPGFPVNEKLFF
TRBJ1-2 | TRBV19 | few | . | TGTGCCAGTAGTATACGGCACGGCTCATTTAACTATGGCTACACCTTC | CASSIRHGSFNYGYTF
TRBJ2-1 | TRBV19 | . | TRBD2 | TGTGCCACCCTGGGGACTAGCGGTCGGACCTACAATGAGCAGTTCTTC | CATLGTSGRTYNEQFF